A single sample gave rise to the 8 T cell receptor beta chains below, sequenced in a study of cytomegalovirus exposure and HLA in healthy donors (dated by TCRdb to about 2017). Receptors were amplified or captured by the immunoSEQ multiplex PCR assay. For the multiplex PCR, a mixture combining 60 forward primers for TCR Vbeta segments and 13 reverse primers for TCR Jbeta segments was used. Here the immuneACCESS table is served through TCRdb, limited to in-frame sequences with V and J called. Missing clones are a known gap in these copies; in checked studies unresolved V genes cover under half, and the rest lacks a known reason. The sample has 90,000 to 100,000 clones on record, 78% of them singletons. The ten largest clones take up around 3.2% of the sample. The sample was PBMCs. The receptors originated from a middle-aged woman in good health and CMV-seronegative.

This CDR3 reads CASSLTGRNEKLFF. As DNA, the CDR3 is TGTGCCAGCAGTTTGACAGGGCGGAATGAAAAACTGTTTTTT. The V call is TRBV27, the J call TRBJ1-4; TRBD1 aligns across 7 bases. There are 14 residues in the CDR3. The junction had 3 bases not matched to a gene; V was cut back by 3 bases and J by 5 bases. Germline lookup yields CDR1 MNHEY and CDR2 SMNVEV (reference sequence).

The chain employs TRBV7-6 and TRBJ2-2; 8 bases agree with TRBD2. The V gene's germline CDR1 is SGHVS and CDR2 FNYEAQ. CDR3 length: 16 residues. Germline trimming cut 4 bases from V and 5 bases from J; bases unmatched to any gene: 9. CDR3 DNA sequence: TGTGCCAGCAGCTCGGAACTAGCGGCTAAGACCGGGGAGCTGTTTTTT. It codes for CASSSELAAKTGELFF.

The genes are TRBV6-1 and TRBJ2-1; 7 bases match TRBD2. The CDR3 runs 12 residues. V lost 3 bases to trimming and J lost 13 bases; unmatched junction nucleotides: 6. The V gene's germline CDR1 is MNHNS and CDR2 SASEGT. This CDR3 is CASSEFGTTQFF. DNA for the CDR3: TGTGCCAGCAGTGAGTTTGGGACTACTCAGTTCTTC.

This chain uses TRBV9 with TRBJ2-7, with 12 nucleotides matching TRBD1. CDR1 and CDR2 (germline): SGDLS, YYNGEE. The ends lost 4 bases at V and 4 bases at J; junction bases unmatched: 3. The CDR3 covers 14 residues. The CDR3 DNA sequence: TGTGCCAGCAGCTTGGGACAGGGGGCTTACGAGCAGTACTTC. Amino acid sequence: CASSLGQGAYEQYF.

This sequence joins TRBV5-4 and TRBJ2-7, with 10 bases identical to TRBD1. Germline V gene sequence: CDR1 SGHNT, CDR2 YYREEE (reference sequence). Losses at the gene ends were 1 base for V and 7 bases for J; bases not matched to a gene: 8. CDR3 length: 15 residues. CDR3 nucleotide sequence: TGTGCCAGCAGCTTGCAAGTGGGACAGGGGCGTGAGCAGTACTTC. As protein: CASSLQVGQGREQYF.

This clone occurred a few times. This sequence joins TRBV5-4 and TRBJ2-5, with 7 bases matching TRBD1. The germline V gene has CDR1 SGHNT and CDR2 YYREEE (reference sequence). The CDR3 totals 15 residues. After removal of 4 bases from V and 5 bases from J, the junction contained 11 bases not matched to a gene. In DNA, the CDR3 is TGTGCCAGCAGCCCCAAGGACAGGTTGTCGGAGACCCAGTACTTC. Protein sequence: CASSPKDRLSETQYF.

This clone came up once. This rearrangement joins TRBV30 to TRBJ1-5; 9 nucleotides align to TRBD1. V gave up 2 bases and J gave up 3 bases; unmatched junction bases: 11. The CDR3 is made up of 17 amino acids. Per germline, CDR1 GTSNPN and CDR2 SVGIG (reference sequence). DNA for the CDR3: TGTGCCTGGAGTCGAAACGGACAGGGGATCGCCAATCAGCCCCAGCATTTT. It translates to CAWSRNGQGIANQPQHF.

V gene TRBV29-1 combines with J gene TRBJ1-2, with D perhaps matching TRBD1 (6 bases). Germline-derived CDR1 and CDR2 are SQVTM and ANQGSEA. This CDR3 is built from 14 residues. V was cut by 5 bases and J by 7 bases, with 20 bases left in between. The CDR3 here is CSVPKTGTSGGYTF. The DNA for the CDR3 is TGCAGCGTTCCGAAGACAGGCACCTCCGGTGGCTACACCTTC.